This T cell receptor beta chain derives from a study of OX40 agonist ivuxolimab in advanced cancers. Study at large: The study gave patients intravenous ivuxolimab at 0.01 to 10 mg/kg every 2 weeks.

V was trimmed by 4 bases and J by 3 bases, leaving 12 bases between them. CDR3 length: 14 residues. Germline-derived CDR1 and CDR2 are LNHDA and SQIVND (reference sequence). Some clones are missing from TCRdb's copy, which holds only in-frame ones; the method was immunoSEQ multiplex PCR. The sample includes 45,000 to 50,000 clones, around nine tenths of them seen just once. V is TRBV19 and J is TRBJ1-1; TRBD1 is a possible D gene (6 bases). The source is an adult with an advanced solid tumor such as melanoma, head and neck, liver or kidney cancer. The sample was CD4+ or CD8+ T cells sorted from blood, taken in a trial of the OX40 agonist ivuxolimab. Here the CDR3 reads CASSTLGGYTEAFF. The CDR3 coding sequence is TGTGCCAGTAGTACCCTAGGGGGGTACACTGAAGCTTTCTTT.